This T cell receptor (beta chain) stems from a study of blood T cell repertoires in COVID-19. Study information: Material from acute and convalescent COVID-19 was sourced from the United States, Italy and Spain.

The V and J ends lost 8 bases and 1 base, in that order; junction bases with no gene match: 5. The CDR3 spans 14 residues. Germline CDR1 is MGHDK and CDR2 is SYGVNS. The assay was immunoSEQ multiplex PCR, and TCRdb's table has in-frame clones only and misses some. Of fewer than 250,000 clones listed, approximately 90% are singletons. This chain uses TRBV25-1 with TRBJ1-3, with 7 bases aligning to TRBD1. The TCR sequence derives from a man aged 60-69 years with COVID-19, enrolled during active disease. Sequenced sample: peripheral blood. The CDR3 region is CASVDRVSGNTIYF. The CDR3 bases are TGTGCCAGCGTTGACAGGGTGTCTGGAAACACCATATATTTT.